This T cell receptor (beta chain) was obtained from a study of spatial heterogeneity in lung cancer. Study-wide results and caveats: The number of expanded tumor alpha and beta chains correlated with mutation number.

The V gene end was trimmed by 1 base and the J gene end by 5 bases; junction bases not matched to a gene: 5. The CDR3 spans 14 residues. Germline-derived CDR1 and CDR2 are SQVTM and ANQGSEA. MiXCR was run by TCRdb on the 5' RACE reads, yielding one entry per CDR3 protein. The sample has about 15,000 distinct CDR3 sequences, approximately 7.4% seen once. Time point described: sample taken at primary tumor resection. This clonotype was observed at least ten times. As yet, its antigen is unknown. The chain recombines TRBV29-1 with TRBJ1-1; 9 nucleotides line up with TRBD1. The clonotype comes from a male donor with early-stage non-small cell lung cancer. The sample in question was lung tumor tissue, obtained at surgery. The CDR3 reads CSVEVGTGKTEAFF. CDR3 nucleotides: TGCAGCGTTGAAGTGGGGACAGGGAAGACTGAAGCTTTCTTT.